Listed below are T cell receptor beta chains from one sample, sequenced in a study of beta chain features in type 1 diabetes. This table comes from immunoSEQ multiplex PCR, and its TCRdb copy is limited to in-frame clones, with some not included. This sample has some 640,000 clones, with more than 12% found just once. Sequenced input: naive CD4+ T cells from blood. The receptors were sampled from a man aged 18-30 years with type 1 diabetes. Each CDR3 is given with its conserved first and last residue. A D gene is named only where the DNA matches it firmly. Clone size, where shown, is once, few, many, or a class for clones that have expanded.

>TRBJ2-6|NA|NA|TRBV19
CASSSSAGSGANVLTF
TGTGCCAGTAGTTCCTCGGCAGGCTCTGGGGCCAACGTCCTGACTTTC
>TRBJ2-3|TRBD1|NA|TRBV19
CASSTGQGQTDTQYF
TGTGCCAGTAGTACCGGACAGGGGCAGACAGATACGCAGTATTTT
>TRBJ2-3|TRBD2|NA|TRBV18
CASSSWTSGSTDTQYF
TGTGCCAGCTCATCCTGGACTAGCGGTAGCACAGATACGCAGTATTTT
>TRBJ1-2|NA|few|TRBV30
CAWNGGRLGYTF
TGTGCCTGGAATGGGGGGCGGCTTGGCTACACCTTC
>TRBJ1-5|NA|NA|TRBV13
CASSLPGYNQPQHF
TGTGCCAGCAGCTTACCGGGATACAATCAGCCCCAGCATTTT
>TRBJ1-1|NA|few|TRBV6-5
CASRAGSTEAFF
TGTGCCAGCAGAGCAGGGAGTACTGAAGCTTTCTTT
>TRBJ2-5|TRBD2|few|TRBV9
CASSVAGGIQETQYF
TGTGCCAGCAGCGTAGCGGGGGGTATTCAAGAGACCCAGTACTTC
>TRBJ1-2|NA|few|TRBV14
CASSLLGRDGYTF
TGTGCCAGCAGCCTACTGGGTCGAGATGGCTACACCTTC
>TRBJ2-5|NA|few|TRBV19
CASAGTDQETQYF
TGTGCCAGCGCCGGGACGGACCAAGAGACCCAGTACTTC
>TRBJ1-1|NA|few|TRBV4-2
CASSHGRLNTEAFF
TGTGCCAGCAGCCACGGACGGTTAAACACTGAAGCTTTCTTT
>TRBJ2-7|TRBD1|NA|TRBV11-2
CASSQTGTQSYEQYF
TGTGCCAGCAGCCAGACAGGGACCCAGTCCTACGAGCAGTACTTC
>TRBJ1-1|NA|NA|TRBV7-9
CASSLIRGLDTEAFF
TGTGCCAGCAGCTTAATCAGGGGCTTGGACACTGAAGCTTTCTTT
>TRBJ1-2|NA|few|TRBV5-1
CASSLATPYGYTF
TGCGCCAGCAGCTTGGCTACTCCTTATGGCTACACCTTC
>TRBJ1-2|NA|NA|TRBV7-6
CASSPARGTLYGYTF
TGTGCCAGCAGCCCAGCCCGCGGGACCCTCTATGGCTACACCTTC
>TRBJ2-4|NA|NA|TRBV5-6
CASSPLAKNIQYF
TGTGCCAGCAGCCCACTAGCCAAAAACATTCAGTACTTC
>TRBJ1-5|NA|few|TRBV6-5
CASSPQGGGQPQHF
TGTGCCAGCTCCCCACAGGGCGGGGGGCAGCCCCAGCATTTT
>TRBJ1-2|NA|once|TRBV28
CASSLGAYGYTF
TGTGCCAGCAGCCTCGGGGCCTATGGCTACACCTTC
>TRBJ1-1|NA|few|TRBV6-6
CASSPHPFF
TGTGCCAGCAGTCCACATCCGTTCTTT
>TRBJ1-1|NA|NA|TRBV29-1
CSVDWRIQGNTEAFF
TGCAGCGTTGATTGGAGAATACAGGGGAACACTGAAGCTTTCTTT
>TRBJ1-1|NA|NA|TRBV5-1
CASSTTQNTEAFF
TGCGCCAGCAGCACTACACAGAACACTGAAGCCTTCTTT
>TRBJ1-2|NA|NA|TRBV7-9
CASVTGPANYGYTF
TGTGCCAGCGTAACCGGGCCGGCTAACTATGGCTACACCTTC
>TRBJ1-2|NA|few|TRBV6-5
CASKMDGRGYTF
TGTGCCAGCAAGATGGACGGCAGAGGCTACACCTTC
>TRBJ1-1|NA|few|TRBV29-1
CSVRGGGNTEAFF
TGCAGCGTTCGAGGAGGGGGGAACACTGAAGCTTTCTTT
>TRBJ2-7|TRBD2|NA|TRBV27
CASSRGLAGEAYEQYF
TGTGCCAGCAGCCGGGGACTAGCGGGAGAGGCCTACGAGCAGTACTTC